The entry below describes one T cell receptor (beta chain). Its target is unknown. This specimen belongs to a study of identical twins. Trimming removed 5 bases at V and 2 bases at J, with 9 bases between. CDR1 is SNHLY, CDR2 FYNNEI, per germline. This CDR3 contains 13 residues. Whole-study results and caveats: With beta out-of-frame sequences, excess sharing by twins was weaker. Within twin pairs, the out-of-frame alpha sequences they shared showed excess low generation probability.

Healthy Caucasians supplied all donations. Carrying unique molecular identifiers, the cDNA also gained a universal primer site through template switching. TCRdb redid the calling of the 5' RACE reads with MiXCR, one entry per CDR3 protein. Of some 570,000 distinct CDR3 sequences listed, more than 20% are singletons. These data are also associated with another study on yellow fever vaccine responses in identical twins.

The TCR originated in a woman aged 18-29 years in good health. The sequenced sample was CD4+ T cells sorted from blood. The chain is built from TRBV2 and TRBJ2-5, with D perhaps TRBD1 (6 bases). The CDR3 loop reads CASSNDRQETQYF. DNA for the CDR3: TGTGCCAGCAGTAACGACAGGCAAGAGACCCAGTACTTC. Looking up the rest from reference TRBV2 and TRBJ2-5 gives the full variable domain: EPEVTQTPSHQVTQMGQEVILRCVPISNHLYFYWYRQILGQKVEFLVSFYNNEISEKSEIFDDQFSVERPDGSNFTLKIRSTKLEDSAMYFCASSNDRQETQYFGPGTRLLVL.